The clone carrying this T cell receptor beta chain was seen many times. What it binds is unknown. The record originates from a study of Graves' ophthalmopathy and Graves' hyperthyroidism. Study-level points and caveats: Most expanded clonotypes in thyroid above 0.001 frequency also showed up in blood. Both a roughly 66% sensitivity and an approximately 72% specificity characterized the model's predictions of ophthalmopathy progression.

Amplified material comprised TCR beta CDR3 regions derived from RNA transcripts. HTBI primers served in a first-round RT-PCR, which a second-round multiplex PCR followed. Via MiXCR, TCRdb re-called the multiplex PCR reads, giving one row per CDR3 protein. The sample holds around 600,000 distinct CDR3 sequences, about two fifths seen once. Patients were left out if they had other autoimmune diseases, uncontrolled infections, pregnancy or lactation. What was sequenced was peripheral blood. The TCR originated in an adult man with Graves' ophthalmopathy.

CDR3 region: CASSLETGGKTQYF. The CDR3 nucleotides read TGTGCCAGCAGCTTAGAGACAGGGGGGAAGACCCAGTACTTC. The chain combines TRBV7-8 with TRBJ2-5, with 9 nucleotides matching TRBD1. In germline, CDR1 is SGHVS, CDR2 FQNEAQ. Trimming took 1 base from V and 6 from J; bases not matched to a gene: 3. This CDR3 spans 14 amino acids.